These 21 T cell receptor beta chains came from one sample sequenced in a study of cytotoxic CD8 clonotypes in ibrutinib-treated CLL. TCRdb's table, derived via immunoSEQ multiplex PCR, lists solely in-frame clones and lacks some. The sample has over 95,000 clones; approximately 58% are singletons. The sample was PBMCs, taken after 24 months of ibrutinib treatment. The source is a human donor with chronic lymphocytic leukemia.

The gene calls are TRBV6-6 and TRBJ2-7; D remains unclear. Trimming stripped 2 bases from V and 6 bases from J, with 5 bases between. Per germline, CDR1 MNHNY and CDR2 SVGAGI (reference sequence). CDR3 length: 11 residues. The CDR3 DNA is TGTGCCAGCAGTTACGGGCCCGAGCAGTACTTC. Amino acid sequence: CASSYGPEQYF.

The V and J genes are TRBV29-1 and TRBJ1-1; TRBD1 aligns across 7 bases. The CDR3 length is 13 residues. The V and J ends lost 5 bases and 1 base, in that order; junction bases with no gene match: 4. Germline CDR1 reads SQVTM; CDR2 reads ANQGSEA. The CDR3 loop reads CSVRDRRNTEAFF. In DNA, the CDR3 is TGCAGCGTTAGGGACAGAAGGAACACTGAAGCTTTCTTT.

The V gene is TRBV6-5, the J gene TRBJ2-2, with a possible D match to TRBD1 (6 bases). Trimming shortened V by 6 bases and J by 3 bases, and 11 bases separated the two germline ends. Germline values: CDR1 MNHEY, CDR2 SVGAGI. The CDR3 sequence is 14 residues long. The CDR3 DNA is TGTGCCAGCAGACCCCAGGGGCACACCGGGGAGCTGTTTTTT. Encoded protein: CASRPQGHTGELFF.

This rearrangement joins TRBV2 to TRBJ2-3, with 13 nucleotides matching TRBD2. With 7 bases clipped from V and 1 base from J, the junction kept 5 bases outside the gene matches. This CDR3 spans 16 amino acids. Germline CDR1 SNHLY, CDR2 FYNNEI. This chain's CDR3 is CASTRGLAGGTDTQYF. Here the CDR3 DNA reads TGTGCCAGCACCAGAGGACTAGCGGGGGGCACAGATACGCAGTATTTT. Supplemented by reference TRBV2 and TRBJ2-3, the full variable domain reads EPEVTQTPSHQVTQMGQEVILRCVPISNHLYFYWYRQILGQKVEFLVSFYNNEISEKSEIFDDQFSVERPDGSNFTLKIRSTKLEDSAMYFCASTRGLAGGTDTQYFGPGTRLTVL.

This chain uses TRBV5-5 with TRBJ1-2; 11 bases match TRBD1. J lost 2 bases, V lost 3 bases, and 3 bases had no gene match. There are 15 residues in the CDR3. Germline V gene sequence: CDR1 SGHKS, CDR2 YYEKEE (reference sequence). CDR3: CASSWDRGGNYGYTF. The CDR3 DNA reads as TGTGCCAGCAGCTGGGACAGGGGGGGGAACTATGGCTACACCTTC.

V gene TRBV19 combines with J gene TRBJ1-2; TRBD1 agrees at 8 bases. From germline, CDR1 is LNHDA and CDR2 SQIVND (reference sequence). This CDR3 has 12 amino acids. V shed 4 bases and J 7 bases; nucleotides not matched to a gene: 2. CDR3 DNA: TGTGCCAGTAGTACGGACAGGGCTGGCTACACCTTC. As protein: CASSTDRAGYTF.

The chain joins TRBV28 to TRBJ1-3; weak D call: TRBD1 (5 bases). Germline CDR1 reads MDHEN; CDR2 reads SYDVKM. V was pared by 5 bases and J by 4 bases, with 9 bases between. The CDR3 is 13 amino acids. The CDR3 DNA reads as TGTGCCAGCAGTCTCTCAGGGGGAAACACCATATATTTT. Its translation: CASSLSGGNTIYF.

The V and J genes are TRBV7-3 and TRBJ1-1; D remains ambiguous. The CDR3 has 13 residues. From germline, CDR1 is SGHTA and CDR2 FQGTGA. V lost 8 bases to trimming and J lost 4 bases, with 14 bases between them. The CDR3: CASLREVGTEAFF. CDR3 DNA sequence: TGTGCCAGCCTTCGGGAGGTGGGCACTGAAGCTTTCTTT.

This chain uses TRBV5-1 with TRBJ1-1; possibly TRBD1 for D (6 bases). Trimming shortened V by 0 bases and J by 2 bases, and 20 bases separated the two germline ends. This CDR3 comprises 18 residues. Looked up from germline, CDR1 is SGHRS and CDR2 is YFSETQ. In DNA, the CDR3 is TGCGCCAGCAGCTTGGCAACAGGGACTAACGGGGTAAACACTGAAGCTTTCTTT. It codes for CASSLATGTNGVNTEAFF. Based on the CDR3 plus reference TRBV5-1 and TRBJ1-1, the full variable domain is KAGVTQTPRYLIKTRGQQVTLSCSPISGHRSVSWYQQTPGQGLQFLFEYFSETQRNKGNFPGRFSGRQFSNSRSEMNVSTLELGDSALYLCASSLATGTNGVNTEAFFGQGTRLTVV.

J is TRBJ1-5 and V is TRBV4-1; D remains ambiguous. CDR3 length equals 15 residues. V lost 1 base, J lost 1 base, and 8 bases lay in between. Looked up from germline, CDR1 is MGHRA and CDR2 is YSYEKL. Written as DNA, the CDR3 is TGCGCCAGCAGCCAAGGCGTACTGAGCAATCAGCCCCAGCATTTT. This encodes CASSQGVLSNQPQHF.

Only one count was recorded for this clone. The rearrangement links TRBV7-9 to TRBJ2-5, with 9 bases aligning to TRBD1. Germline lookup yields CDR1 SEHNR and CDR2 FQNEAQ (reference sequence). CDR3 length: 16 residues. With V trimmed by 5 bases and J by 5 bases, 12 bases remained unmatched. CDR3 sequence: CASSLPGQGMKETQYF. The CDR3 DNA is TGTGCCAGCAGCCTTCCGGGACAGGGAATGAAGGAGACCCAGTACTTC.

The chain combines TRBV25-1 with TRBJ2-7; D is undetermined. The CDR3 spans 14 residues. V was cut by 2 bases and J by 0 bases, with 8 bases left in between. Germline loops: CDR1 MGHDK, CDR2 SYGVNS. The CDR3 loop is CASSEPQDSYEQYF. The CDR3, as DNA: TGTGCCAGCAGTGAACCCCAGGACTCCTACGAGCAGTACTTC.

The chain employs TRBV21-1 and TRBJ2-1; TRBD1, the table's D call, was not compared with the DNA. TRBV21-1 is marked as a pseudogene. The CDR3 has 15 residues. The CDR3 here is CASSFRDRGADEQFF. CDR3 coding DNA: TGTGCCAGCAGCTTCCGGGACAGAGGTGCCGATGAGCAGTTCTTC.

This clone was observed a few times. The genes are TRBV2 and TRBJ1-6, with D tentatively TRBD1 (6 bases). The CDR3 contains 15 residues. CDR1 is SNHLY and CDR2 is FYNNEI in the germline V gene. Deletions cut 7 bases from V and 11 bases from J, with 21 bases between. The CDR3 DNA sequence: TGTGCCAGCACTCCGGAGGACAGTAGTACCACACCCCTCCACTTT. Its translation is CASTPEDSSTTPLHF. Looking up the rest from reference TRBV2 and TRBJ1-6 gives the full variable domain: EPEVTQTPSHQVTQMGQEVILRCVPISNHLYFYWYRQILGQKVEFLVSFYNNEISEKSEIFDDQFSVERPDGSNFTLKIRSTKLEDSAMYFCASTPEDSSTTPLHFGNGTRLTVT.

Notes on this clone: Its ends do not fully match the called genes, so a read error is possible. The chain carries TRBV9 and TRBJ1-2; 8 bases agree with TRBD1. CDR1 and CDR2 (germline): SGDLS, YYNGEE. The CDR3 has 14 residues. As DNA, the CDR3 is TGTGCCAGCAGGGTAGACAGGGGAAACTATGGCTACACCTTC. It encodes CASRVDRGNYGYTF.

The chain combines TRBV19 with TRBJ1-5; TRBD1 aligns across 7 bases. The germline gives CDR1 LNHDA, CDR2 SQIVND (reference sequence). The J segment lost 4 bases and the V segment lost 6 bases, leaving 12 bases of the junction unmatched. This CDR3 region has 16 residues. CDR3: CASRHSGRGQNQPQHF. CDR3 in DNA: TGTGCCAGTAGACACTCCGGGAGGGGGCAAAATCAGCCCCAGCATTTT.

This clone was seen more than once but under ten times. J is TRBJ2-7 and V is TRBV27; 9 nucleotides agree with TRBD1. This CDR3 region has 14 residues. Germline CDR1 reads MNHEY; CDR2 reads SMNVEV (reference sequence). J lost 2 bases, V lost 5 bases, and 4 bases had no gene match. The chain's CDR3 is CASSTRTGAYEQYF. The CDR3 bases are TGTGCCAGCAGTACAAGGACAGGGGCCTACGAGCAGTACTTC.

This clone has just a few counts. The chain has TRBV6-1 and TRBJ2-5; tentative D call: TRBD1 (5 bases). This CDR3 spans 15 amino acids. The germline V and J ends were trimmed by 6 bases and 2 bases, with 16 bases remaining between them. Germline CDR1 MNHNS, CDR2 SASEGT. CDR3 sequence reads: CASSPRPGWQETQYF. CDR3 bases: TGTGCCAGCAGCCCCAGACCAGGGTGGCAAGAGACCCAGTACTTC.

V usage is TRBV25-1 and J usage is TRBJ1-2; TRBD1 is a possible D gene (6 bases). CDR1 and CDR2 from the germline V gene are MGHDK and SYGVNS. V was pared by 1 base and J by 5 bases, with 11 bases between. The CDR3 runs 14 residues. The CDR3, as DNA: TGTGCCAGCAGTGAATTAGGGGGTCTGTATGGCTACACCTTC. It encodes CASSELGGLYGYTF.

CDR3 protein: CASSWDRRYEQYF. The CDR3 DNA sequence: TGTGCCAGCAGCTGGGACAGGAGGTACGAGCAGTACTTC. The rearrangement uses TRBV5-6 and TRBJ2-7, with 8 positions matching TRBD1. The CDR3 length is 13 residues. V shed 3 bases and J 4 bases; nucleotides not matched to a gene: 3. Germline V lookup: CDR1 SGHDT, CDR2 YYEEEE. Looking up the rest from reference TRBV5-6 and TRBJ2-7 gives the full variable domain: DAGVTQSPTHLIKTRGQQVTLRCSPKSGHDTVSWYQQALGQGPQFIFQYYEEEERQRGNFPDRFSGHQFPNYSSELNVNALLLGDSALYLCASSWDRRYEQYFGPGTRLTVT.

The chain recombines TRBV30 with TRBJ1-1; D not resolved. The V and J ends lost 4 bases and 5 bases respectively, with 8 bases between them. The CDR3 length is 11 residues. Looked up from germline, CDR1 is GTSNPN and CDR2 is SVGIG (reference sequence). CDR3 in DNA: TGTGCCTGGATGGGCGTAACTGAAGCTTTCTTT. This encodes CAWMGVTEAFF.